This T cell receptor beta chain was identified during a study of identical twins (dated by TCRdb to 2016 to 2018). In terms of the full investigation: To test whether fetal clonotypes persist, the study used deep sequencing on TCR alpha and beta repertoires from monozygotic twins, unrelated adults of various ages, and cord blood. To rule out contamination, replicate twin experiments were performed at different times with different library preparation protocols. Here is what the overall study found, with its caveats: Out-of-frame TCR alpha sharing in monozygotic twins was systematically underestimated by recombination models, whereas sharing between unrelated individuals was in agreement with the recombination models. Zero-insertion analyses could be partly confounded by invariant T cells such as MAIT and iNKT, although diverse VJ usage argued against such confounding for most clonotypes. Fewer insertions were carried by abundant cord blood beta clonotypes; a weaker similar trend was observed in young adult naive repertoires, while no such trend was observed in memory repertoires. Because the same donors could not be followed over many years, the conclusions relied on cross-sectional statistical analysis. Out-of-frame TCR alpha sequences shared between twins showed an excess of low generation-probability sequences compared with coincidental sharing between unrelated individuals. A weaker excess of twin sharing was found in beta out-of-frame sequences because the signal-to-noise ratio was lowered by fewer shared sequences.

Receptors were amplified or captured by 5' RACE. Reads for this sample came from an Illumina HiSeq 2000. A universal primer binding site was added through template switching, and the final cDNA carried a unique molecular identifier so that TCR cDNA molecules could be counted accurately. Specific primers in the conserved constant-segment region were used to synthesize first-strand cDNA for the TCR alpha and beta chains. To control for contamination, every cDNA library was double barcoded, receiving both a SMART-Mk sample barcode and Illumina barcodes. TruSeq adapter sequences and Illumina sample barcodes were added in two successive PCR steps. The Illumina HiSeq platform was used with custom primers to sequence TCR alpha and beta cDNA libraries. The authors' pipeline ran thus. MiGEC was used to process raw reads and extract unique molecular identifiers, and MiXCR was used to find CDR3 positions. For each individual, recombination models were inferred using an EM algorithm with the repgenHMM and IGoR tools. Shared clonotype analysis was performed with the tcR package in R, normalizing sharing by the product of cloneset sizes. To study raw recombination free of thymic and clonal selection effects, out-of-frame nonproductive sequences were analyzed. The public reads were reprocessed in TCRdb via fastp at Q25 and MiXCR, keeping in-frame beta chains. Rows with a matching CDR3 protein are joined into one entry that keeps the most common DNA and genes. TCRdb, rather than the study authors, made the V and J calls. This sample holds roughly 720,000 distinct CDR3 sequences; 15% to 20% were observed only once. The ten largest clones take up over 10% of the sample.

There are 13 amino acids in the CDR3, from cysteine to phenylalanine inclusive. CDR3 DNA is the only sequence kept; it has 39 bases, read in frame from the first base. Taken from the germline V gene (reference sequence), the CDR1 and CDR2 loops are SEHNR and FQNEAQ. V is cut by 2 bases and J by 5 bases, and the space between the germline ends is 9 bases. As regards this clonotype: Its antigen remains unidentified. Base-call qualities are not available, and no considerably larger clone is one nucleotide away.

Every donor was a healthy Caucasian. The twin cohort comprised three pairs of female monozygotic twins, all aged about 18 to 29 years. Peripheral blood mononuclear cells were the source from which RNA for the TCR libraries was isolated. The data were also submitted as part of a second study, on T cells expressing NK-cell markers. As described in the second report: TCR beta-chain repertoires were profiled in sorted CD3+CD56+NKG2C+, CD3+CD56+NKG2C- and CD3+CD56-NKG2C+ T-cell subsets from several donors. Of the eight sequenced donors, seven were found to be HCMV-seropositive and one was found to be HCMV-seronegative. To restrict sorting to alphabetaTCR-expressing T cells, an anti-gammadeltaTCR antibody was added in several experiments. In a handful of donors, the dominant CD3+CD56+NKG2C+ clonotypes were among the top 10 CD8+ clonotypes and accounted for roughly 1.0-8% of CD8+ T cells. Those dominant clonotypes were again the most abundant among CD3+CD56-NKG2C+ cells in a handful of donors, at roughly 25-65%. Whether the expanded NKG2C-expressing T cell clones were specific for HCMV antigens was left unclear. The study sequenced eight donors, all healthy volunteers chosen at random: three men and five women. HCMV serostatus was determined by detecting HCMV-specific IgG in serum with a commercial ELISA kit. Bulk peripheral blood T-cell repertoires were additionally sequenced from unsorted PBMC for roughly six donors. MIGEC was used to demultiplex reads and group the reads by UMI, and MiTCR was used to assemble and quantify clonotypes. To exclude erroneous sequences, only TCR cDNA sequences supported by at least two reads were retained. The tcR package was used for downstream repertoire analysis, and clonotypes were matched between fractions using CDR3 nucleotide sequence together with V segment. Antigen specificity was annotated against VDJdb with VDJmatch, allowing one amino acid substitution in CDR3.

Sequenced sample: PBMCs. The sequence is built from TRBV7-9 and TRBJ1-1; TRBD1 is a weak D gene call, 5 bases matching. The clonotype was recovered from a woman between 18 and 29 years old in good health. The nucleotide sequence is given as TGTGCCAGCAGCTTACAGGGTTGGACTGAAGCTTTCTTT. Translated, this gives CASSLQGWTEAFF.